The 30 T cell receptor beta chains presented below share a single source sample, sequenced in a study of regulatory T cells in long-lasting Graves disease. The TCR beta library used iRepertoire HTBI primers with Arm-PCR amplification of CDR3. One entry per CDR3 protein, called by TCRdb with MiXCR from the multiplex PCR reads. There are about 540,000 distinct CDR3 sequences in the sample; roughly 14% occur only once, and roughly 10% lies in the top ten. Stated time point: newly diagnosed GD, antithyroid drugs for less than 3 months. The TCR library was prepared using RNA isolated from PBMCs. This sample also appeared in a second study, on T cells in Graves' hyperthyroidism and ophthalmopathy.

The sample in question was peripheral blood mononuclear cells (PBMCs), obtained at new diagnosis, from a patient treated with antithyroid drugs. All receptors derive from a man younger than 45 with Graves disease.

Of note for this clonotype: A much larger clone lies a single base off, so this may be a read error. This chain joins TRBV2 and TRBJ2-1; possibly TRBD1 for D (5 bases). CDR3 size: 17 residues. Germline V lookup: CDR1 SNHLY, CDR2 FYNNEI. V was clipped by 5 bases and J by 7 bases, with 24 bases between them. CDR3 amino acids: CASSFDIGRLAGNEQFF. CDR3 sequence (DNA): TGTGCCAGCAGTTTCGATATAGGGCGCTTGGCAGGGAATGAGCAGTTCTTC.

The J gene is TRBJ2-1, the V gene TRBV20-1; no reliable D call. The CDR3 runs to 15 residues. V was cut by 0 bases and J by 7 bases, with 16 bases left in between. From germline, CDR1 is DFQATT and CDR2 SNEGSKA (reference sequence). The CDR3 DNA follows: TGCAGTGCTAGAGATCGGGCGGCTAACCCGAATGAGCAGTTCTTC. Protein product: CSARDRAANPNEQFF.

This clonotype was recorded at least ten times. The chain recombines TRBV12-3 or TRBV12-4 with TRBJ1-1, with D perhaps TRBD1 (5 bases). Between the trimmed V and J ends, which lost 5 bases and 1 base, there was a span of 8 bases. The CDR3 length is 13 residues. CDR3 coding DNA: TGTGCCAGCAGTGCAGGGCCGAACACTGAAGCTTTCTTT. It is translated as CASSAGPNTEAFF.

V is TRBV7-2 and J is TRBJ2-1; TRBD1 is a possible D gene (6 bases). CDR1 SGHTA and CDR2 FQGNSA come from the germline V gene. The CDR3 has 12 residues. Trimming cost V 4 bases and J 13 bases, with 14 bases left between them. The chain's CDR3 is CASSYTGRVQFF. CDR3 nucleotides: TGTGCCAGCAGCTATACAGGGAGAGTTCAGTTCTTC.

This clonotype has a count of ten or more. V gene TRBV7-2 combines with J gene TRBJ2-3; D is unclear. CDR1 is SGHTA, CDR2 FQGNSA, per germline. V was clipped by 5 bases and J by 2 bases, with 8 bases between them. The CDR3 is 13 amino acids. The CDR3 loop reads CASSGIHTDTQYF. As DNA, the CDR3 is TGTGCCAGCAGCGGGATCCACACAGATACGCAGTATTTT.

DNA of the CDR3: TGTGCCAGCCTGAATGACAGGACAGAGCCCCAGCATTTT. Amino acids: CASLNDRTEPQHF. This chain links TRBV28 with TRBJ1-5; a possible D gene is TRBD1 (6 bases). The germline V gene has CDR1 MDHEN and CDR2 SYDVKM. The V gene lost 8 bases and the J gene lost 8 bases, with 16 bases spanning the gap. The CDR3 runs 13 residues. The variable domain in full, with the rest retrieved from reference TRBV28 and TRBJ1-5, is DVKVTQSSRYLVKRTGEKVFLECVQDMDHENMFWYRQDPGLGLRLIYFSYDVKMKEKGDIPEGYSVSREKKERFSLILESASTNQTSMYLCASLNDRTEPQHFGDGTRLSIL.

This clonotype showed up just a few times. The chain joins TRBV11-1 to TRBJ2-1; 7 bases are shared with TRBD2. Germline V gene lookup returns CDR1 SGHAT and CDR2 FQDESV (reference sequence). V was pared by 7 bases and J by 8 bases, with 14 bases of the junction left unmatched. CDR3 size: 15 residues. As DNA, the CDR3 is TGTGCCAGCACCCAAGTGGGGTCCCGGGGGGATGAGCAGTTCTTC. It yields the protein CASTQVGSRGDEQFF.

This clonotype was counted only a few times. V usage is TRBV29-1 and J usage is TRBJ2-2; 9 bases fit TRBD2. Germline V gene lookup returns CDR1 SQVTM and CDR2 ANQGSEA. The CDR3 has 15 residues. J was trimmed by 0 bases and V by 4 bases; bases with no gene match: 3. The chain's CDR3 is CSVVTSGTNTGELFF. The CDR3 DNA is TGCAGCGTTGTGACTAGCGGAACGAACACCGGGGAGCTGTTTTTT.

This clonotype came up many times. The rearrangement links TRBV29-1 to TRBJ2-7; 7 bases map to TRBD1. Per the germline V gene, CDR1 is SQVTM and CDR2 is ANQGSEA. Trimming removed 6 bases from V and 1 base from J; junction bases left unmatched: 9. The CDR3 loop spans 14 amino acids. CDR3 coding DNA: TGCAGCGTGACAGGGCCTATGAAATCCTACGAGCAGTACTTC. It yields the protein CSVTGPMKSYEQYF.

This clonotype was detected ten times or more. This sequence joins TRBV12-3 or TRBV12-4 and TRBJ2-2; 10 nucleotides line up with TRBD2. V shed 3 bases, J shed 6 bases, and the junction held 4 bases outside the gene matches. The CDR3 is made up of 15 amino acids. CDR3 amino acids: CASSFRLAGAGELFF. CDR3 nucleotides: TGTGCCAGCAGTTTTCGGCTAGCGGGAGCCGGGGAGCTGTTTTTT.

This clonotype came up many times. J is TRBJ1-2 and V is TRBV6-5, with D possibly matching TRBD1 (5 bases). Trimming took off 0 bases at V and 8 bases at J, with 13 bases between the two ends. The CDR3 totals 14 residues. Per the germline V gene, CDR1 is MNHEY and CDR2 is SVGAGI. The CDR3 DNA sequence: TGTGCCAGCAGTTACTCGGGGCTTGTGGGGGGCTACACCTTC. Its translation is CASSYSGLVGGYTF.

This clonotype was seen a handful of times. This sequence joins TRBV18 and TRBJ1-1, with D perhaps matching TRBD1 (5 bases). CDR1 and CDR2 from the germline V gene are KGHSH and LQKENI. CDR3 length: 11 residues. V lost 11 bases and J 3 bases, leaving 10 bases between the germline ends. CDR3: CAGTYDTEAFF. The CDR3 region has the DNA TGTGCCGGGACCTACGACACTGAAGCTTTCTTT. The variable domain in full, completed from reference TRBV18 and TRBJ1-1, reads NAGVMQNPRHLVRRRGQEARLRCSPMKGHSHVYWYRQLPEEGLKFMVYLQKENIIDESGMPKERFSAEFPKEGPSILRIQQVVRGDSAAYFCAGTYDTEAFFGQGTRLTVV.

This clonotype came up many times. CDR3 DNA sequence: TGCAGTGCTAGAGCGGGGGGACAGGGGAATCAGCCCCAGCATTTT. It yields the protein CSARAGGQGNQPQHF. The chain combines TRBV20-1 with TRBJ1-5, with 10 bases lining up with TRBD1. V gave up 1 base and J gave up 4 bases; unmatched junction bases: 4. The CDR3 is 15 amino acids. CDR1 DFQATT and CDR2 SNEGSKA come from the germline V gene (reference sequence).

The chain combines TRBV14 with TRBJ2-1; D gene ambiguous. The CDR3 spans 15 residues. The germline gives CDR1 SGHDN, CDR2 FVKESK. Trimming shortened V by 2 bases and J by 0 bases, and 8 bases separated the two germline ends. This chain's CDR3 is CASSQIARSYNEQFF. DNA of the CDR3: TGTGCCAGCAGCCAAATAGCTCGCTCCTACAATGAGCAGTTCTTC.

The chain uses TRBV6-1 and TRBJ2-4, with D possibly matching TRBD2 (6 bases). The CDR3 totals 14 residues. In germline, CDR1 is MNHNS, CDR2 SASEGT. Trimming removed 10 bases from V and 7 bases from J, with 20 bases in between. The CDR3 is CANQPGGGENIQYF. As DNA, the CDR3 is TGTGCCAACCAACCTGGCGGAGGGGAGAACATTCAGTACTTC.

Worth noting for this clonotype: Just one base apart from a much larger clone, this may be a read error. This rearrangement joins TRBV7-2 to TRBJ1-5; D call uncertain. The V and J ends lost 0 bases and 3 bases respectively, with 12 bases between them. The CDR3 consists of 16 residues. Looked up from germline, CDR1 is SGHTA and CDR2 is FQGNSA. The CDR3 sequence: CASSLAFGPNNQPQHF. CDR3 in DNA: TGTGCCAGCAGCTTAGCGTTTGGGCCTAACAATCAGCCCCAGCATTTT.

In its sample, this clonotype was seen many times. The CDR3 DNA reads TGCAGTGCTAGAATGCCTAGCGGTGGTCAAGAGACCCAGTACTTC. Encoded protein: CSARMPSGGQETQYF. The chain recombines TRBV20-1 with TRBJ2-5, with 7 bases identical to TRBD2. The germline V gene encodes CDR1 DFQATT and CDR2 SNEGSKA (reference sequence). CDR3 length: 15 residues. V was pared by 2 bases and J by 2 bases, with 8 bases of the junction left unmatched.

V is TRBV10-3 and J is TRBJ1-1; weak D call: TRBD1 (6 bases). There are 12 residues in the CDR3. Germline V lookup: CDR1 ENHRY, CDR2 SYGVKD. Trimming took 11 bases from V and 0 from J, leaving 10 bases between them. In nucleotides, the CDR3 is TGTGCCGCCGGACAGATGAACACTGAAGCTTTCTTT. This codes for CAAGQMNTEAFF.

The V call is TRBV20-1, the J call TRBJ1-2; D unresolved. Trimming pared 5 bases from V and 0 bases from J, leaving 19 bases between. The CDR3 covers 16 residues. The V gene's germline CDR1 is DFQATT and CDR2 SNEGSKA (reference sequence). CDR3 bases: TGCAGTGCTTATTCTCAAAGTCACAATTCTAACTATGGCTACACCTTC. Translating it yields CSAYSQSHNSNYGYTF.

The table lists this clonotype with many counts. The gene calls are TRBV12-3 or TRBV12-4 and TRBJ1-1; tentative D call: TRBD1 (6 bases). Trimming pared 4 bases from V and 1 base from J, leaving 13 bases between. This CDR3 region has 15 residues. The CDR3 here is CASSSASGQNTEAFF. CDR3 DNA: TGTGCCAGCAGTTCAGCGTCGGGACAGAACACTGAAGCTTTCTTT.

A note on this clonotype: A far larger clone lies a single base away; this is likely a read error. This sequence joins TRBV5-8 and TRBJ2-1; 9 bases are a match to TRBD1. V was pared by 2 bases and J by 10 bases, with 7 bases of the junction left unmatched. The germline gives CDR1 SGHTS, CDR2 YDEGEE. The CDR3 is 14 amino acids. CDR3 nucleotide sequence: TGTGCCAGCAGCTTAGACAGGGGGATCTACGAGCAGTTCTTC. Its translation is CASSLDRGIYEQFF.

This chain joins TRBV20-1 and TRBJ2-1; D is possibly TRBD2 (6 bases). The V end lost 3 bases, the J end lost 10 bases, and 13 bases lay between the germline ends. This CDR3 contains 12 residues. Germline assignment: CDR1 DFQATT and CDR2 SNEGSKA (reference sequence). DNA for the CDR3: TGCAGTGCTAGTCTGGGACTCTCCGAGCAGTTCTTC. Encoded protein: CSASLGLSEQFF.

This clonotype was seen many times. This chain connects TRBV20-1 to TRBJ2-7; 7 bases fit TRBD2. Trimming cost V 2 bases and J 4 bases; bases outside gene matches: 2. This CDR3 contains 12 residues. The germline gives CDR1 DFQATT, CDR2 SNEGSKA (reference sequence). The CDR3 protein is CSARLAEYEQYF. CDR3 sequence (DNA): TGCAGTGCTAGACTAGCGGAGTACGAGCAGTACTTC.

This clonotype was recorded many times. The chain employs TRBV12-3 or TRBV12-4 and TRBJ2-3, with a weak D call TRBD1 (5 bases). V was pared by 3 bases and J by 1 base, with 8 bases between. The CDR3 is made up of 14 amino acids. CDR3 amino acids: CASSFVRGTDTQYF. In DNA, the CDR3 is TGTGCCAGCAGTTTTGTCAGGGGCACAGATACGCAGTATTTT.

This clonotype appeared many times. CDR3 nucleotides: TGTGCCAGCAGACCCACAGGGGGCACAGGTGGCTACACCTTC. It translates to CASRPTGGTGGYTF. The chain has TRBV11-2 and TRBJ1-2; 9 nucleotides align to TRBD1. CDR3 length: 14 amino acids. Trimming took 6 bases from V and 7 from J; bases not matched to a gene: 9. Germline V lookup: CDR1 SGHAT, CDR2 FQNNGV.

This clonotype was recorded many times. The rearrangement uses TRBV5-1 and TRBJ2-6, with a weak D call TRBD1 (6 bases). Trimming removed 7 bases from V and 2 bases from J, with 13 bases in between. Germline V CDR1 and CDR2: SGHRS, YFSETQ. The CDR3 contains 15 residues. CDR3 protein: CASDITGPGANVLTF. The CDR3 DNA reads TGCGCCAGCGACATAACAGGGCCTGGGGCCAACGTCCTGACTTTC.

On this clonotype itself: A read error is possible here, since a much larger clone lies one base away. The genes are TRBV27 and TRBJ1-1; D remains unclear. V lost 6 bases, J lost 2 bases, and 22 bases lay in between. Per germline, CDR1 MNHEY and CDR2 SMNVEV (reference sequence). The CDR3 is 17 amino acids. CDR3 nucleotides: TGTGCCAGCAGCCGAACAATGGCGGATCAACATAACACTGAAGCTTTCTTT. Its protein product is CASSRTMADQHNTEAFF.

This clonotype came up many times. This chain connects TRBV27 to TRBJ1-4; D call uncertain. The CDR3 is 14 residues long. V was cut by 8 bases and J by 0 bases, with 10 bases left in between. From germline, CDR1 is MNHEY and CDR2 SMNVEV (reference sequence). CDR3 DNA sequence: TGTGCCAGCCTGAACCTTGCAACTAATGAAAAACTGTTTTTT. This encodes CASLNLATNEKLFF.

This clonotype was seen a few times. The CDR3 nucleotides are TGCAGCGATTATGACAGGGGGGGCTACACCTTC. The encoded protein is CSDYDRGGYTF. The chain recombines TRBV29-1 with TRBJ1-2; 9 bases fit TRBD1. The CDR3 runs to 11 residues. Germline V gives CDR1 SQVTM, CDR2 ANQGSEA. Trimming at V came to 7 bases and at J to 8 bases, leaving 5 bases not matched to a gene.

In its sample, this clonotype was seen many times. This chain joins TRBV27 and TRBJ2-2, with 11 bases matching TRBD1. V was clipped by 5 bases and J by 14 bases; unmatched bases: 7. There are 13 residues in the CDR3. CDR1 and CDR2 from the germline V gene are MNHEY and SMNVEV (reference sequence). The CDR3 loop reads CASSRGQGAILFF. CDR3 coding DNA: TGTGCCAGCAGTCGAGGACAGGGGGCAATCCTGTTTTTT.